Below are 28 T cell receptor beta chains sequenced from a single sample in a study of a mutant IDH1 vaccine in newly diagnosed glioma. Some clones are missing from TCRdb's copy, which holds only in-frame ones; the method was immunoSEQ multiplex PCR. The table lists tens of thousands of clones, approximately 85% of them singletons. The time point was: baseline, week 1 (first vaccination visit). Noted treatment: pre-vaccination baseline after standard-of-care therapy. The sample in question was PBMCs, obtained from a glioma patient treated with radiotherapy, temozolomide or both. The receptors originated from a man aged 40-49 years with glioma.

Here the CDR3 DNA reads TGTGCCAGTAACTTCGGACCCCAAGAGACCCAGTACTTC. This translates into CASNFGPQETQYF. V gene TRBV19 combines with J gene TRBJ2-5; no definite D call. The CDR3 loop spans 13 amino acids. Germline V gene sequence: CDR1 LNHDA, CDR2 SQIVND (reference sequence). Deletions cut 7 bases from V and 1 base from J, with 10 bases between. The variable domain in full, with the rest retrieved from reference TRBV19 and TRBJ2-5, is DGGITQSPKYLFRKEGQNVTLSCEQNLNHDAMYWYRQDPGQGLRLIYYSQIVNDFQKGDIAEGYSVSREKKESFPLTVTSAQKNPTAFYLCASNFGPQETQYFGPGTRLLVL.

V and J are TRBV5-4 and TRBJ1-6, with no clear D. The CDR3 totals 15 residues. Germline CDR1 SGHNT, CDR2 YYREEE (reference sequence). V lost 4 bases and J 6 bases, leaving 14 bases between the germline ends. The CDR3 sequence is CASSGERVSNSPLHF. The CDR3 region has the DNA TGTGCCAGCAGCGGGGAAAGGGTTTCTAATTCACCCCTCCACTTT. Supplemented by reference TRBV5-4 and TRBJ1-6, the full variable domain reads ETGVTQSPTHLIKTRGQQVTLRCSSQSGHNTVSWYQQALGQGPQFIFQYYREEENGRGNFPPRFSGLQFPNYSSELNVNALELDDSALYLCASSGERVSNSPLHFGNGTRLTVT.

The chain carries TRBV11-3 and TRBJ1-2; TRBD1 aligns across 9 bases. From germline, CDR1 is SGHNT and CDR2 YENEEA. Unmatched junction bases numbered 11, after V lost 8 bases and J lost 4 bases. The CDR3 runs to 15 residues. The CDR3 loop reads CASGAGQGAFYGYTF. CDR3 sequence (DNA): TGTGCCAGCGGGGCGGGACAGGGCGCCTTCTATGGCTACACCTTC.

In nucleotides, the CDR3 is TGCAGCGTCGGGGGTTTAAGGGACGAGCAGTACTTC. Translation gives CSVGGLRDEQYF. The J gene is TRBJ2-7, the V gene TRBV29-1, with D maybe TRBD2 (6 bases). CDR1 is SQVTM, CDR2 ANQGSEA, per germline. CDR3 length equals 12 residues. V dropped 6 bases and J dropped 5 bases, with 14 bases sitting between them.

The chain has TRBV2 and TRBJ1-1, with D perhaps TRBD1 (5 bases). Germline-derived CDR1 and CDR2 are SNHLY and FYNNEI. The CDR3 runs 15 residues. The V end was cut by 7 bases, the J end by 0 bases, with 15 bases between. CDR3 nucleotides: TGTGCCAGCAAGAGTCAGGGCCAAATGAACACTGAAGCTTTCTTT. Its protein product is CASKSQGQMNTEAFF.

The chain couples TRBV6-5 to TRBJ1-5; tentatively, D is TRBD1 (5 bases). The germline V gene encodes CDR1 MNHEY and CDR2 SVGAGI. The CDR3 covers 13 residues. The V end was cut by 6 bases, the J end by 4 bases, with 10 bases between. In DNA, the CDR3 is TGTGCCAGCAGCCAGGGAGCGAATCAGCCCCAGCATTTT. It specifies CASSQGANQPQHF.

V and J are TRBV6-6 and TRBJ1-3; D perhaps matches TRBD1 (5 bases). This CDR3 comprises 16 residues. Germline V gene lookup returns CDR1 MNHNY and CDR2 SVGAGI (reference sequence). Trimming removed 2 bases from V and 1 base from J, with 12 bases in between. For the CDR3, the DNA is TGTGCCAGCAGTTACGGCACGGGGGTTTCTGGAAACACCATATATTTT. Amino acids: CASSYGTGVSGNTIYF.

V is TRBV19 and J is TRBJ1-5; D is unclear. Between the trimmed V and J ends, which lost 3 bases and 2 bases, there was a span of 8 bases. The CDR3 is 14 amino acids. Per the germline V gene, CDR1 is LNHDA and CDR2 is SQIVND (reference sequence). CDR3 sequence (DNA): TGTGCCAGTAGTATTCGGCAAGGCAATCAGCCCCAGCATTTT. It codes for CASSIRQGNQPQHF.

V usage is TRBV5-6 and J usage is TRBJ2-7, with D hard to call. V lost 4 bases to trimming and J lost 4 bases, with 12 bases between them. Germline lookup yields CDR1 SGHDT and CDR2 YYEEEE. The CDR3 extends over 13 amino acids. The CDR3 bases are TGTGCCAGCAGCCCCCCTGGTTGGTACGAGCAGTACTTC. Amino acids: CASSPPGWYEQYF.

In this sample, this clone is medium-sized. The J gene is TRBJ2-7, the V gene TRBV18; tentatively, D is TRBD1 or TRBD2 (5 bases each). Germline V gives CDR1 KGHSH, CDR2 LQKENI. The CDR3 is made up of 14 amino acids. V gave up 4 bases and J gave up 3 bases, with 13 bases separating them. As DNA, the CDR3 is TGTGCCAGCTCACTGGGGGTTGGGAGCTACGAGCAGTACGTC. Translated, it gives CASSLGVGSYEQYV.

This clone has only a few counts. V gene TRBV7-9 combines with J gene TRBJ2-3, with D unresolved. Looked up from germline, CDR1 is SEHNR and CDR2 is FQNEAQ (reference sequence). The CDR3 has 15 residues. Trimming removed 5 bases at V and 5 bases at J, with 17 bases between. Here the CDR3 reads CASSPSSKRGDTQYF. Written as DNA, the CDR3 is TGTGCCAGCAGCCCGTCGTCCAAACGCGGAGATACGCAGTATTTT.

CDR3: CASRGLGTGYTGELFF. The CDR3 nucleotides read TGTGCCAGCAGGGGGCTCGGGACAGGGTACACCGGGGAGCTGTTTTTT. The chain joins TRBV27 to TRBJ2-2; 9 nucleotides align to TRBD1. The CDR3 contains 16 residues. The J segment lost 3 bases and the V segment lost 6 bases, leaving 8 bases of the junction unmatched. The V gene's germline CDR1 is MNHEY and CDR2 SMNVEV (reference sequence).

This chain joins TRBV5-1 and TRBJ1-2, with unresolved D. The germline V gene encodes CDR1 SGHRS and CDR2 YFSETQ. V gave up 7 bases and J gave up 2 bases, with 12 bases separating them. CDR3 length: 13 amino acids. The CDR3 coding sequence is TGCGCCAGCGCATTAGGACCCAACTATGGCTACACCTTC. Translated: CASALGPNYGYTF.

V is TRBV27 and J is TRBJ1-4; D not resolved. Deletions cut 7 bases from V and 5 bases from J, with 14 bases between. The CDR3 length is 14 residues. CDR1 is MNHEY, CDR2 SMNVEV, per germline (reference sequence). The CDR3 DNA reads as TGTGCCAGCAAAAATTGGCAGACAAATGAAAAACTGTTTTTT. This gives the protein CASKNWQTNEKLFF.

This chain joins TRBV5-6 and TRBJ2-1; 7 positions match TRBD1. CDR3 length: 16 residues. In germline, CDR1 is SGHDT, CDR2 YYEEEE. Germline trimming cut 0 bases from V and 2 bases from J; bases unmatched to any gene: 5. CDR3 sequence: CASSLGVGTAYNEQFF. CDR3 sequence (DNA): TGTGCCAGCAGCTTGGGGGTGGGGACAGCCTACAATGAGCAGTTCTTC.

The CDR3 here is CASTPDTDNQPQHF. For the CDR3, the DNA is TGTGCCAGTACTCCGGACACTGACAATCAGCCCCAGCATTTT. J is TRBJ1-5 and V is TRBV19; weak D call: TRBD1 (5 bases). V lost 7 bases, J lost 3 bases, and 13 bases lay in between. The CDR3 covers 14 residues. Looked up from germline, CDR1 is LNHDA and CDR2 is SQIVND (reference sequence).

The rearrangement joins TRBV30 to TRBJ2-3; D uncertain. V dropped 2 bases and J dropped 0 bases, with 9 bases sitting between them. The CDR3 covers 14 residues. Germline-derived CDR1 and CDR2 are GTSNPN and SVGIG (reference sequence). DNA for the CDR3: TGTGCCTGGAGTACCGGCCGAAGCACAGATACGCAGTATTTT. Protein sequence: CAWSTGRSTDTQYF.

CDR3 sequence reads: CASYNIGTEAFF. CDR3 DNA: TGTGCCAGTTATAATATAGGAACTGAAGCTTTCTTT. V gene TRBV6-5 combines with J gene TRBJ1-1; D not certain. Deletions cut 9 bases from V and 5 bases from J, with 13 bases between. This CDR3 spans 12 amino acids. Germline CDR1 and CDR2: MNHEY and SVGAGI.

The J gene is TRBJ1-5, the V gene TRBV19, with a tentative D call TRBD1 (6 bases). Per the germline V gene, CDR1 is LNHDA and CDR2 is SQIVND (reference sequence). This CDR3 spans 15 amino acids. Trimming removed 3 bases at V and 0 bases at J, with 9 bases between. CDR3 region: CASSMGGYSNQPQHF. In DNA, the CDR3 is TGTGCCAGTAGTATGGGGGGCTATAGCAATCAGCCCCAGCATTTT.

The rearrangement links TRBV15 to TRBJ2-6; tentatively, D is TRBD1 (6 bases). CDR3 length equals 17 residues. Germline V gives CDR1 LNHNV, CDR2 YYDKDF (reference sequence). V lost 5 bases and J 4 bases, leaving 18 bases between the germline ends. CDR3 residues: CATSSDRLTGGANVLTF. The CDR3 DNA reads as TGTGCCACCAGCTCCGACAGGTTAACCGGCGGGGCCAACGTCCTGACTTTC.

V is TRBV19 and J is TRBJ1-5, with D unresolved. CDR1 is LNHDA and CDR2 is SQIVND in the germline V gene (reference sequence). V lost 2 bases, J lost 7 bases, and 12 bases lay in between. CDR3 length: 14 residues. The chain's CDR3 is CASSISARSQPQHF. The CDR3 nucleotides read TGTGCCAGTAGTATATCTGCTAGGTCCCAGCCCCAGCATTTT.

The CDR3 nucleotides are TGTGCCAGCAGTTACTCTCCAGGGGTAGGGACCGGGGAGCTGTTTTTT. Amino acid sequence: CASSYSPGVGTGELFF. The rearrangement joins TRBV6-5 to TRBJ2-2, with D maybe TRBD1 (6 bases). Germline CDR1 and CDR2: MNHEY and SVGAGI. Trimming removed 0 bases from V and 5 bases from J, with 13 bases in between. This CDR3 is 16 amino acids long.

The chain uses TRBV11-2 and TRBJ2-3, with D tentatively TRBD2 (5 bases). The CDR3 has 15 amino acids. V was cut by 2 bases and J by 3 bases, with 12 bases left in between. Germline V gene lookup returns CDR1 SGHAT and CDR2 FQNNGV. CDR3 nucleotide sequence: TGTGCCAGCAGCTTAAGCCCCGGAGGAACAGATACGCAGTATTTT. Its translation: CASSLSPGGTDTQYF.

The chain employs TRBV7-9 and TRBJ1-1, with TRBD1 identical over 8 bases. The CDR3 contains 15 residues. The V gene's germline CDR1 is SEHNR and CDR2 FQNEAQ (reference sequence). V was pared by 5 bases and J by 2 bases, with 7 bases of the junction left unmatched. CDR3 in amino acids: CASSGTDRGNTEAFF. CDR3 nucleotide sequence: TGTGCCAGCAGCGGTACCGACAGGGGTAACACTGAAGCTTTCTTT.

CDR3 sequence reads: CASSANRGDTEAFF. For the CDR3, the DNA is TGTGCCAGCTCGGCGAACAGGGGGGACACTGAAGCTTTCTTT. The chain employs TRBV18 and TRBJ1-1, with 8 bases matching TRBD1. The CDR3 covers 14 residues. Losses at the gene ends were 6 bases for V and 3 bases for J; bases not matched to a gene: 6. CDR1 and CDR2 (germline): KGHSH, LQKENI.

The chain recombines TRBV7-2 with TRBJ2-7; possible D gene TRBD1, 5 bases. The V gene lost 5 bases and the J gene lost 0 bases, with 17 bases spanning the gap. The V gene's germline CDR1 is SGHTA and CDR2 FQGNSA. The CDR3 has 16 residues. CDR3 region: CASSTDSGISSYEQYF. The CDR3 bases are TGTGCCAGCAGCACCGACAGTGGGATTAGCTCCTACGAGCAGTACTTC.

The genes are TRBV5-4 and TRBJ2-5; weak D call: TRBD2 (6 bases). Between the trimmed V and J ends, which lost 4 bases and 1 base, there was a span of 8 bases. This CDR3 region has 13 residues. CDR1 and CDR2 from the germline V gene are SGHNT and YYREEE (reference sequence). CDR3 region: CASSPGSQETQYF. The CDR3 coding sequence is TGTGCCAGCAGCCCCGGGAGCCAAGAGACCCAGTACTTC.

CDR3 protein: CASSLAGAGEKLFF. The CDR3 nucleotides read TGTGCCAGCAGCTTGGCCGGGGCAGGTGAAAAACTGTTTTTT. This chain joins TRBV5-5 and TRBJ1-4; a weak D match, TRBD1 (5 bases). Trimming cost V 0 bases and J 7 bases, with 10 bases left between them. The CDR3 covers 14 residues. Germline CDR1 SGHKS, CDR2 YYEKEE (reference sequence).